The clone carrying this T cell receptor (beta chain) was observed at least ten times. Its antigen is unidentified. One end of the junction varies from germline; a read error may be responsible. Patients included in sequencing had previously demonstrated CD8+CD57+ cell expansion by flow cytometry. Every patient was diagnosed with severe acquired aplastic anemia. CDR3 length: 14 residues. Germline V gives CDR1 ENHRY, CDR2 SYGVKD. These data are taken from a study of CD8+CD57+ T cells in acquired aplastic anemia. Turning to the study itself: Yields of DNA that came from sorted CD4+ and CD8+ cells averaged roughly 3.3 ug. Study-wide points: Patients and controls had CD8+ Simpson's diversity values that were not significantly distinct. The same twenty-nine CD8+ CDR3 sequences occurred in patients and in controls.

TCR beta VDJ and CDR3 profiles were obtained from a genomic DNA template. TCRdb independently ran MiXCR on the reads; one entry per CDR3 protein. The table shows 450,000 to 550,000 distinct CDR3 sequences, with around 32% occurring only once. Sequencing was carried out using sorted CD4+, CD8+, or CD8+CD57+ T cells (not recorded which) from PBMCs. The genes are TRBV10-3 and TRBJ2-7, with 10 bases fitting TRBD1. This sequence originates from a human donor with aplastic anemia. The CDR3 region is CASSRQGAVYEQYF. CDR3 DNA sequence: TGTGCCAGCAGTAGACAGGGGGCGGTCTACGAGCAGTACTTC.